The T cell receptor (beta chain) under discussion was sequenced for a study of OX40 agonist ivuxolimab in advanced cancers. Whole-study findings and limits: Dosing at 0.1 to 3.0 mg/kg was accompanied by clonal expansion of CD4+ and CD8+ blood T cells by week 6. Clonal expansion among partial responders at 0.1-3.0 mg/kg ranked near the lowest.

CDR3 length equals 15 residues. The ends lost 4 bases at V and 1 base at J; junction bases unmatched: 6. Per germline, CDR1 SGHDT and CDR2 YYEEEE. The repertoire was sequenced with immunoSEQ multiplex PCR; TCRdb's copy has only in-frame clones and lacks some. Of 14,000 or so clones listed, just under 90% are singletons. Comment on this clone: Its target is not known.

The clonotype originates from an adult with an advanced solid tumor such as melanoma, head and neck, liver or kidney cancer. This material consisted of CD4+ or CD8+ T cells sorted from blood, taken in a trial of the OX40 agonist ivuxolimab. The chain carries TRBV5-6 and TRBJ2-7; 9 bases agree with TRBD1. CDR3 region: CASSRRGQGSYEQYF. As DNA, the CDR3 is TGTGCCAGCAGCCGGAGAGGACAGGGGTCCTACGAGCAGTACTTC.